One TCR beta chain is described in this entry. This clone's antigen is unknown. Base qualities were left out, and no much larger clone turns up one base away. From its cysteine to its phenylalanine, the CDR3 spans 12 amino acids. CDR3 DNA only is kept here, 36 bases in frame from base 1. V is clipped by 5 bases and J by 1 base, and the sequence between their germline boundaries is 5 bases long. CDR1 DFQATT and CDR2 SNEGSKA are derived from the germline V gene (reference sequence). The run used an Illumina NovaSeq 6000. TCRalpha and TCRbeta cDNA libraries were constructed by 5'RACE with constant-segment primers, with sample barcodes and unique molecular identifiers being introduced. Trizol reagent was used to extract RNA from every sample. Library amplification was performed in two PCR steps, and a second sample barcode and Illumina TruSeq adapters were introduced in the second step. Sequencing of the libraries was done on an Illumina NovaSeq, producing 2 x 150 bp paired-end reads. In the source study's methods: The reads were demultiplexed and collapsed into UMI-guided consensus sequences using migec v1.2.7. Using mixcr v2.1.11, UMI consensuses were aligned to TRA and TRB V and J templates and then assembled into clonotypes. A clonotype was counted as expanded or contracted only when both edgeR and NoisET called the clonotype significant, with the noise models trained on biological replicates. For edgeR calls, the thresholds were a false discovery rate-adjusted p below 0.01 and a log2 fold-change of 1. As an exploratory analysis of dynamics, PCA with hierarchical clustering was applied to max-normalized trajectories of the 1000 most abundant clonotypes. Separately sequenced CD4+ and CD8+ repertoires were used to assign the CD4 or CD8 phenotype of responding clones. The raw public reads went through TCRdb reprocessing: fastp at Q25, MiXCR clone calling, in-frame beta chains kept. Each record represents a unique CDR3 protein, reported with the most common genes and DNA among its rows. TCRdb assigned the V and J calls; the authors' analysis was not used. Counted in this sample were about 310,000 distinct CDR3 sequences; roughly a fifth of them appeared once. The top ten constitute roughly 20% of the sample.

The data stem from a study of T-cell memory formation after mild COVID-19 (dated by TCRdb to the early 2020s). For context, the study as a whole: TCR sequence clusters from the two donors were largely donor specific. In two donors, T-cell clones that expanded and contracted after mild COVID-19 were followed by sequencing TCRalpha and TCRbeta repertoires longitudinally. The cohort was made up of two young adult volunteers, one female and one male, who were previously healthy. The investigation overall reported the following: Only two mild cases were covered by the study, and larger cohorts that include severe cases with pre-infection samples were considered necessary. Clones contracting from day 15 to 85 had balanced CD4/CD8 phenotypes, while a second wave expanding from day 15 to 37 was biased towards CD4+. Contracting CD4+ clones were found mainly in CM and EM memory subsets, while CD8+ clones were enriched in EMRA. SARS-CoV-2 specificity of the second-wave clones peaking on day 37 was not confirmed. Some responding clones were detected in pre-infection memory, suggesting pre-existing cross-reactive memory T cells joined the SARS-CoV-2 response.

Ficoll-Paque density gradient centrifugation was used to isolate PBMCs. Sequenced input: PBMCs or a T cell subset sorted from them (not recorded which). The chain links TRBV20-1 with TRBJ1-4; the D gene is unclear. The receptor comes from a man in his late teens or twenties who had mild COVID-19 (a few samples of this study predate the infection). The sample titles of this study are shuffled in the database, so cell type and time point are left out; the donor was told from shared clones. The nucleotides are TGCAGTGCTTATAAAACTAATGAAAAACTGTTTTTT. Protein translation: CSAYKTNEKLFF.